What follows describes a single T cell receptor (beta chain). The data stem from a study of CD8 T cells in Susac syndrome. The CDR3 is 15 amino acids. Germline values: CDR1 MDHEN, CDR2 SYDVKM. Trimming left V 8 bases short and J 0 bases short, with 16 bases between. Random hexamers were used to reverse transcribe an amount of roughly 0.5 to 1 ug RNA. Amplification of TCR beta CDR3 used immunoSEQ multiplex PCR across 54 Vbeta and 13 Jbeta. TCRdb itself ran the immunoSEQ multiplex PCR reads through MiXCR, one entry per CDR3 protein. The data show 100,000 to 150,000 distinct CDR3 sequences, over 80% seen once. CD8+ and CD4+ T cells circulating in blood were sequenced for TCR beta. Isolation of CD8+ and CD4+ T cells was performed negatively, whereas enrichment of TEMRA cells was done by FACS.

Sequencing input: CD8+ T cells from PBMCs. The sequence derives from a human donor with multiple sclerosis. The chain has TRBV28 and TRBJ1-1, with a tentative D call TRBD1 (5 bases). Here the CDR3 reads CASFRHLGVNTEAFF. CDR3 sequence (DNA): TGTGCCAGCTTCAGGCATTTGGGGGTGAACACTGAAGCTTTCTTT. Full variable domain (remainder filled in from reference TRBV28 and TRBJ1-1): DVKVTQSSRYLVKRTGEKVFLECVQDMDHENMFWYRQDPGLGLRLIYFSYDVKMKEKGDIPEGYSVSREKKERFSLILESASTNQTSMYLCASFRHLGVNTEAFFGQGTRLTVV.